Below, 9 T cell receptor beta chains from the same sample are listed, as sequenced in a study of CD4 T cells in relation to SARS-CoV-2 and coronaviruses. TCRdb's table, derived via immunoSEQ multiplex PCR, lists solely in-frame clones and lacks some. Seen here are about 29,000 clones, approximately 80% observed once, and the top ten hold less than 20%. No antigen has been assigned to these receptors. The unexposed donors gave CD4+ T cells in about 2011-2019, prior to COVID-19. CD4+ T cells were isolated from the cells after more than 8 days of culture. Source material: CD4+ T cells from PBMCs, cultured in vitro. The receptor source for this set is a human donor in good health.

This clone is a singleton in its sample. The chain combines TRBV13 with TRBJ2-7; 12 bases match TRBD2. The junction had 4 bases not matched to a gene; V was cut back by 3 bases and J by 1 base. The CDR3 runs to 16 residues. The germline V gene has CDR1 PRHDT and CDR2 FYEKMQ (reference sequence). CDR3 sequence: CASSLGTSGFSYEQYF. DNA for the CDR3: TGTGCCAGCAGCTTGGGGACTAGCGGGTTTTCCTACGAGCAGTACTTC.

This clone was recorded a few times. CDR3 nucleotides: TGTGCCAGCAGTTACGGAGGGTCTGGCTACACCTTC. Encoded protein: CASSYGGSGYTF. The chain uses TRBV6-2 or TRBV6-3 and TRBJ1-2, with D unresolved. Germline V gives CDR1 MNHEY, CDR2 SVGEGT. The CDR3 runs 12 residues. The V gene lost 2 bases and the J gene lost 7 bases, with 8 bases spanning the gap.

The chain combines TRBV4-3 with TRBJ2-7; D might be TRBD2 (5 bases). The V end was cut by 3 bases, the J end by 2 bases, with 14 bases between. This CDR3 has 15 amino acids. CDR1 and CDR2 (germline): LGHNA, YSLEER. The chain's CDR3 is CASSHPEESPYEQYF. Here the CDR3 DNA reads TGCGCCAGCAGCCACCCGGAGGAATCCCCCTACGAGCAGTACTTC.

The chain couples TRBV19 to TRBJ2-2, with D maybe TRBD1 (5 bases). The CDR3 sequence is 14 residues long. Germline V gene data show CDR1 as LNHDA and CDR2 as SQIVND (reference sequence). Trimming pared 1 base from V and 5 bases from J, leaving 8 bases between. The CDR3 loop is CASSIGRGTGELFF. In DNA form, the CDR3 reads TGTGCCAGTAGTATAGGTAGGGGTACCGGGGAGCTGTTTTTT.

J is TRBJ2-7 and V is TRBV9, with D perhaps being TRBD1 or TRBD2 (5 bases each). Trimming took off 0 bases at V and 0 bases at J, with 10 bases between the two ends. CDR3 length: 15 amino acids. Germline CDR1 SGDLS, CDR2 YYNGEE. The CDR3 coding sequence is TGTGCCAGCAGCGTAGGTGGGGACCACTCCTACGAGCAGTACTTC. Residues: CASSVGGDHSYEQYF.

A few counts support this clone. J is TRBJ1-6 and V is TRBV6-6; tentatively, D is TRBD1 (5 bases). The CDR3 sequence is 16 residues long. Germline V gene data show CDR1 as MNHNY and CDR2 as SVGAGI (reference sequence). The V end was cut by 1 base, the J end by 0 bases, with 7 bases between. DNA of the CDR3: TGTGCCAGCAGTTACTTAGGGGTCTCCTATAATTCACCCCTCCACTTT. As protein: CASSYLGVSYNSPLHF.

The CDR3 sequence is CASSKRYGRGYTF. In DNA form, the CDR3 reads TGTGCCAGCAGTAAACGGTATGGTCGAGGCTACACCTTC. The chain recombines TRBV6-5 with TRBJ1-2, with D uncertain. Germline CDR1 and CDR2: MNHEY and SVGAGI. The CDR3 length is 13 residues. V dropped 5 bases and J dropped 8 bases, with 15 bases sitting between them.

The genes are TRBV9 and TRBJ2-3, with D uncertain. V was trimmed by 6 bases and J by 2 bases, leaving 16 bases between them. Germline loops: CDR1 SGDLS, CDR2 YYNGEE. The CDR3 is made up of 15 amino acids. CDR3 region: CASTPWGEPTDTQYF. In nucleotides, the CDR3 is TGTGCCAGCACCCCGTGGGGTGAACCCACAGATACGCAGTATTTT.

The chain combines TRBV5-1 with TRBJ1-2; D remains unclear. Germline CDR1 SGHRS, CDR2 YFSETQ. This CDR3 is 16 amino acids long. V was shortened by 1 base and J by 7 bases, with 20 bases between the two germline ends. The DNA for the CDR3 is TGCGCCAGCAGCTTGAATTTAGAGGTCCCAGTACGTGGCTACACCTTC. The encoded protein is CASSLNLEVPVRGYTF.